Listed below are T cell receptor beta chains from one sample, sequenced in a study of blood T cell repertoires in COVID-19. Some clones are missing from TCRdb's copy, which holds only in-frame ones; the method was immunoSEQ multiplex PCR. This repertoire shows some 330,000 clones, about 90% found once; its top ten account for about 5%. The material sequenced was PBMCs or T cells enriched from blood (not recorded which). These receptors all come from a young man who had recovered from COVID-19. Both conserved end residues are part of each CDR3. A D gene is named only where the DNA matches it firmly.

D	V	J	DNA	CDR3
TRBD1	TRBV5-1	TRBJ2-5	TGCGCCAGCAGCACCGGGACAGGGCAAGAGACCCAGTACTTC	CASSTGTGQETQYF
.	TRBV21-1	TRBJ1-6	TGTGCCAGCAGCAAAGAGATAGAGAGCTCCTATAATTCACCCCTCCACTTT	CASSKEIESSYNSPLHF
.	TRBV4-1	TRBJ2-7	TGCGCCAGCAGCCAAGGGACAGAAAGAGAAAGATCCTACGAGCAGTACTTC	CASSQGTERERSYEQYF
TRBD1	TRBV2	TRBJ1-2	TGTGCCAGCAGATCCGGACAGGGGGACTATGGCTACACCTTC	CASRSGQGDYGYTF
TRBD1	TRBV6-5	TRBJ1-3	TGTGCCAGCAGGACAGGGGGCGTGGGAAACACCATATATTTT	CASRTGGVGNTIYF
TRBD1	TRBV27	TRBJ1-6	TGTGCCAGCAGTTCCCGACAGGGTATGGGGATAAATTCACCCCTCCACTTT	CASSSRQGMGINSPLHF
TRBD1	TRBV30	TRBJ1-2	TGTGCCTGGAGCGGATACAGGGGGAGGGACTATGGCTACACCTTC	CAWSGYRGRDYGYTF
TRBD1	TRBV6-5	TRBJ2-7	TGTGCCAGCAGCACCGGGACAGGGTTGTATCTTTCGGAGTACTTC	CASSTGTGLYLSEYF
.	TRBV28	TRBJ1-6	TGTGCCAGCAGTTTATACCCTCTAGGGGCGCGGAATTCACCCCTCCACTTT	CASSLYPLGARNSPLHF
.	TRBV19	TRBJ1-2	TGTGCCAGCCTCTCGGCTAACTATGGCTACACCTTC	CASLSANYGYTF
TRBD1	TRBV14	TRBJ1-4	TGTGCCAGCAGCCGCAGGACAGGGGGCGCGGAAAAACTGTTTTTT	CASSRRTGGAEKLFF
.	TRBV19	TRBJ2-1	TGTGCCAGTAGTAATTTCCAAGGGGGTGAGCAGTTCTTC	CASSNFQGGEQFF
.	TRBV5-1	TRBJ1-1	TGCGCCAGCAGCCCCCCGGACAGTCTTACTGAAGCTTTCTTT	CASSPPDSLTEAFF
.	TRBV18	TRBJ1-6	TGTGCCAGCTCACCGGCCCAGGGTGTGGGTTCACCCCTCCACTTT	CASSPAQGVGSPLHF
TRBD1	TRBV7-9	TRBJ2-3	TGTGCCAGCAGCAATATCATAATTGCAGGGGGCGAAGATACGCAGTATTTT	CASSNIIIAGGEDTQYF
.	TRBV28	TRBJ2-5	TGTGCCAGCATGGAGGGGCTCCGGGAGACCCAGTACTTC	CASMEGLRETQYF
.	TRBV19	TRBJ1-5	TGTGCCAGTAGTACTACCGACAGGACCAATCAGCCCCAGCATTTT	CASSTTDRTNQPQHF
.	TRBV11-1	TRBJ2-5	TGTGCCAGCAGCTTCGGGCAGGGGCCTCAAGAGACCCAGTACTTC	CASSFGQGPQETQYF
TRBD2	TRBV6-5	TRBJ2-7	TGTGCCAGCAGTACCGGGGGGGTTATCGAGCAGTACTTC	CASSTGGVIEQYF
TRBD1	TRBV7-9	TRBJ2-7	TGTGCCAGCAGCCTCGGACAGGACCCCTATCAGCAGTACTTC	CASSLGQDPYQQYF
TRBD1	TRBV7-9	TRBJ2-7	TGTGCCAGCAGCAAACCGGGACAGATGGGCGAGCAGTACTTC	CASSKPGQMGEQYF
.	TRBV27	TRBJ2-4	TGTGCCAGCAGTTTCGGGGGAGTACTAGCCAAAAACATTCAGTACTTC	CASSFGGVLAKNIQYF